The source of this TCR beta chain is a study of CD8+CD57+ T cells in acquired aplastic anemia. Study summary: Sorted CD4+ and CD8+ cell DNA averaged around 3.5 ug. Study conclusions and caveats: Patients had roughly 29 CD8+ CDR3 sequences in common with controls (the shared set). Patients showed no significant difference from controls in CD8+ Simpson's diversity.

Genomic DNA provided the template from which TCR beta VDJ and CDR3 profiles were obtained. TCRdb re-analysed the reads in MiXCR, keeping a single row per CDR3 protein. This table holds approximately 200,000 distinct CDR3 sequences, roughly 53% found once. The V end lost 0 bases, the J end lost 7 bases, and 7 bases lay between the germline ends. There are 12 residues in the CDR3. Per the germline V gene, CDR1 is SGDLS and CDR2 is YYNGEE. Many counts were recorded for this clonotype. Its antigen is as yet unknown. Only patients with CD8+CD57+ cell expansion on flow cytometry were chosen for sequencing. When blood sampling took place, the patients had received no therapy.

Sequenced sample: sorted CD4+, CD8+, or CD8+CD57+ T cells (not recorded which) from PBMCs. This sequence originates from a human donor with aplastic anemia. The chain joins TRBV9 to TRBJ1-1, with D maybe TRBD1 (5 bases). The CDR3 loop is CASSVGGDEAFF. The CDR3 DNA sequence: TGTGCCAGCAGCGTAGGGGGGGATGAAGCTTTCTTT.